Below are 27 T cell receptor beta chains sequenced from a single sample in a study of technical replicates of blood from a few donors. This table comes from immunoSEQ multiplex PCR, and its TCRdb copy is limited to in-frame clones, with some not included. This sample has tens of thousands of clones, with 95% found just once. The sequenced sample was T cells isolated from PBMCs. The receptors derive from a human donor in good health.

Turning to this clone: This specimen includes other DNA sequences encoding the same CDR3. The V gene is TRBV27, the J gene TRBJ1-1, with 8 bases lining up with TRBD1. V lost 9 bases, J lost 0 bases, and 3 bases stayed unmatched. This CDR3 has 13 amino acids. Germline V lookup: CDR1 MNHEY, CDR2 SMNVEV (reference sequence). The CDR3 DNA reads TGTGCCAGTCGACAGGGGATGAACACTGAAGCTTTCTTT. Translated, it gives CASRQGMNTEAFF.

The chain carries TRBV5-1 and TRBJ1-1, with D unclear. Trimming left V 2 bases short and J 6 bases short, with 8 bases between. CDR1 is SGHRS, CDR2 YFSETQ, per germline. The CDR3 contains 12 residues. CDR3 residues: CASSLRESEAFF. CDR3 nucleotides: TGCGCCAGCAGCTTACGAGAGTCTGAAGCTTTCTTT.

The J gene is TRBJ1-1, the V gene TRBV2, with D maybe TRBD1 (5 bases). The CDR3 is made up of 13 amino acids. Trimming cost V 3 bases and J 1 base, with 6 bases left between them. The germline V gene has CDR1 SNHLY and CDR2 FYNNEI. The CDR3 DNA is TGTGCCAGCAGTGAGACAGAGAACACTGAAGCTTTCTTT. Translation: CASSETENTEAFF.

V is TRBV27 and J is TRBJ2-2, with 7 bases lining up with TRBD1. There are 14 residues in the CDR3. The V gene end was trimmed by 4 bases and the J gene end by 6 bases; junction bases not matched to a gene: 5. Germline CDR1 and CDR2: MNHEY and SMNVEV (reference sequence). This CDR3 is CASSSAGGPGELFF. The CDR3 DNA reads as TGTGCCAGCAGTTCGGCAGGGGGTCCCGGGGAGCTGTTTTTT.

The chain couples TRBV6-5 to TRBJ1-1; possibly TRBD1 for D (5 bases). V lost 7 bases and J 1 base, leaving 7 bases between the germline ends. The CDR3 is 12 amino acids. Germline loops: CDR1 MNHEY, CDR2 SVGAGI. The CDR3 DNA is TGTGCCAGCACCCAGGGGAACACTGAAGCTTTCTTT. It codes for CASTQGNTEAFF.

This sequence joins TRBV6-1 and TRBJ2-1, with D tentatively TRBD2 (5 bases). Germline V gives CDR1 MNHNS, CDR2 SASEGT. The CDR3 contains 15 residues. The V end was cut by 9 bases, the J end by 0 bases, with 15 bases between. The CDR3 region has the DNA TGTGCCAGTAAATACAGCGGCAGCTCCTACAATGAGCAGTTCTTC. Translating it yields CASKYSGSSYNEQFF.

The chain combines TRBV19 with TRBJ2-1; TRBD2 agrees at 11 bases. Losses at the gene ends were 3 bases for V and 0 bases for J; bases not matched to a gene: 1. CDR1 and CDR2 (germline): LNHDA, SQIVND (reference sequence). The CDR3 has 16 residues. CDR3 coding DNA: TGTGCCAGTAGTATTACTAGCGGGAGCTCCTACAATGAGCAGTTCTTC. Protein sequence: CASSITSGSSYNEQFF. The variable domain in full, with the rest retrieved from reference TRBV19 and TRBJ2-1, is DGGITQSPKYLFRKEGQNVTLSCEQNLNHDAMYWYRQDPGQGLRLIYYSQIVNDFQKGDIAEGYSVSREKKESFPLTVTSAQKNPTAFYLCASSITSGSSYNEQFFGPGTRLTVL.

The V gene is TRBV18, the J gene TRBJ2-3; D gene unclear. Germline V gene data show CDR1 as KGHSH and CDR2 as LQKENI. The V end was cut by 2 bases, the J end by 3 bases, with 6 bases between. The CDR3 runs to 13 residues. In DNA form, the CDR3 reads TGTGCCAGCTCACCAATGGAGACAGATACGCAGTATTTT. As protein: CASSPMETDTQYF.

The chain recombines TRBV19 with TRBJ2-3; 10 positions match TRBD2. The ends lost 3 bases at V and 3 bases at J; junction bases unmatched: 6. Germline V gives CDR1 LNHDA, CDR2 SQIVND (reference sequence). This CDR3 is 16 amino acids long. The CDR3 reads CASSISSGRATDTQYF. The CDR3 DNA sequence: TGTGCCAGTAGTATCTCAAGCGGGAGGGCTACAGATACGCAGTATTTT.

V usage is TRBV7-2 and J usage is TRBJ2-5; 13 nucleotides align to TRBD2. J was trimmed by 5 bases and V by 1 base; bases with no gene match: 4. Per the germline V gene, CDR1 is SGHTA and CDR2 is FQGNSA. The length of the CDR3 is 16 residues. The CDR3 region has the DNA TGTGCCAGCAGCTTAGGACTAGCGGGAGGAGGTGAGACCCAGTACTTC. Translation: CASSLGLAGGGETQYF.

This clone was detected once. The rearrangement uses TRBV28 and TRBJ2-7; the D is unclear. The CDR3 is 11 amino acids. The germline V and J ends were trimmed by 6 bases and 4 bases, with 7 bases remaining between them. CDR1 and CDR2 (germline): MDHEN, SYDVKM. CDR3 loop: CASRNPYEQYF. The CDR3 nucleotides are TGTGCCAGCAGAAATCCGTACGAGCAGTACTTC. Looking up the rest from reference TRBV28 and TRBJ2-7 gives the full variable domain: DVKVTQSSRYLVKRTGEKVFLECVQDMDHENMFWYRQDPGLGLRLIYFSYDVKMKEKGDIPEGYSVSREKKERFSLILESASTNQTSMYLCASRNPYEQYFGPGTRLTVT.

The chain uses TRBV23-1 and TRBJ2-7, with 13 bases lining up with TRBD2. TRBV23-1 is annotated as an ORF whose role is uncertain. V gave up 5 bases and J gave up 1 base; unmatched junction bases: 5. This CDR3 has 16 residues. The CDR3: CASSLLAGGGSYEQYF. The CDR3 DNA reads as TGCGCCAGCAGTTTACTAGCGGGGGGGGGTTCCTACGAGCAGTACTTC.

The V and J genes are TRBV9 and TRBJ2-7, with 9 nucleotides matching TRBD1. This CDR3 is built from 16 residues. CDR1 is SGDLS and CDR2 is YYNGEE in the germline V gene. V lost 0 bases, J lost 5 bases, and 9 bases stayed unmatched. The chain's CDR3 is CASSVGPGTGRDEQYF. In DNA, the CDR3 is TGTGCCAGCAGCGTAGGCCCCGGGACAGGGCGGGACGAGCAGTACTTC.

V gene TRBV27 combines with J gene TRBJ1-1; perhaps TRBD1 as D (5 bases). The CDR3 has 14 amino acids. Per the germline V gene, CDR1 is MNHEY and CDR2 is SMNVEV (reference sequence). V shed 2 bases and J shed 2 bases, with 9 bases lying between them. The CDR3 region has the DNA TGTGCCAGCAGTTTAGGGGCCCTTAACACTGAAGCTTTCTTT. It translates to CASSLGALNTEAFF.

The CDR3 DNA is TGTGCCAGCAGTGAACGCGGGAGTATCTACGAGCAGTACTTC. Translated: CASSERGSIYEQYF. The chain combines TRBV2 with TRBJ2-7; 7 nucleotides line up with TRBD2. J was trimmed by 3 bases and V by 2 bases; bases with no gene match: 4. The CDR3 covers 14 residues. CDR1 is SNHLY, CDR2 FYNNEI, per germline.

This clone was recorded only once. CDR3 region: CASSYMSRGNGGYTF. The CDR3 coding sequence is TGTGCCAGCAGTTATATGTCGCGGGGAAATGGTGGCTACACCTTC. The V and J genes are TRBV6-5 and TRBJ1-2; D not certain. The CDR3 is 15 amino acids. The germline V and J ends were trimmed by 3 bases and 7 bases, with 18 bases remaining between them. Germline V gene sequence: CDR1 MNHEY, CDR2 SVGAGI.

The chain uses TRBV27 and TRBJ1-2, with 10 nucleotides matching TRBD1. CDR1 and CDR2 (germline): MNHEY, SMNVEV (reference sequence). Unmatched junction bases numbered 6, after V lost 8 bases and J lost 6 bases. The CDR3 loop spans 13 amino acids. The CDR3 loop reads CASSPGTGDGYTF. In nucleotides, the CDR3 is TGTGCCAGCTCACCCGGGACAGGGGATGGCTACACCTTC.

V usage is TRBV13 and J usage is TRBJ2-7, with D perhaps TRBD1 (6 bases). Germline V lookup: CDR1 PRHDT, CDR2 FYEKMQ (reference sequence). Trimming pared 5 bases from V and 2 bases from J, leaving 13 bases between. The CDR3 spans 14 residues. Here the CDR3 DNA reads TGTGCCAGCAGCCCCGGACAGCGGCCCTACGAGCAGTACTTC. Translated, it gives CASSPGQRPYEQYF.

J is TRBJ2-5 and V is TRBV5-1, with TRBD2 identical over 10 bases. The ends lost 1 base at V and 2 bases at J; junction bases unmatched: 5. The germline V gene has CDR1 SGHRS and CDR2 YFSETQ. The CDR3 contains 16 residues. The CDR3 spells CASSLRASGSQETQYF. The CDR3 nucleotides read TGCGCCAGCAGCTTGAGGGCTAGCGGGAGTCAAGAGACCCAGTACTTC.

The V call is TRBV5-1, the J call TRBJ2-7; 14 bases agree with TRBD2. The V segment lost 4 bases and the J segment 1 base; nucleotides outside the gene matches: 7. The CDR3 extends over 17 amino acids. CDR1 SGHRS and CDR2 YFSETQ come from the germline V gene. The chain's CDR3 is CASSIGTSGSISYEQYF. DNA for the CDR3: TGCGCCAGCAGCATAGGGACTAGCGGGAGTATATCCTACGAGCAGTACTTC.

The chain joins TRBV6-5 to TRBJ2-1, with TRBD1 matching 8 bases. J was trimmed by 7 bases and V by 7 bases; bases with no gene match: 6. This CDR3 has 13 amino acids. In germline, CDR1 is MNHEY, CDR2 SVGAGI. CDR3 in DNA: TGTGCCAGCAAGCAGACAGGGGCTAATGAGCAGTTCTTC. It codes for CASKQTGANEQFF.

J is TRBJ2-7 and V is TRBV27, with 11 positions matching TRBD2. Germline loops: CDR1 MNHEY, CDR2 SMNVEV (reference sequence). The CDR3 covers 18 residues. V gave up 3 bases and J gave up 3 bases; unmatched junction bases: 13. CDR3 DNA sequence: TGTGCCAGCAGTTTCTACCCCGGGACTAGCGGCCTGCTCTACGAGCAGTACTTC. As protein: CASSFYPGTSGLLYEQYF.

The chain has TRBV19 and TRBJ1-1, with 12 nucleotides matching TRBD1. Germline V gene lookup returns CDR1 LNHDA and CDR2 SQIVND (reference sequence). The CDR3 is 17 amino acids. Trimming at V came to 5 bases and at J to 1 base, leaving 8 bases not matched to a gene. CDR3 region: CASSARDRGQENTEAFF. CDR3 nucleotides: TGTGCCAGTAGTGCTAGGGACAGGGGGCAGGAGAACACTGAAGCTTTCTTT.

The gene calls are TRBV11-3 and TRBJ1-4; TRBD1 matches at 7 bases. Germline V gene data show CDR1 as SGHNT and CDR2 as YENEEA. V trimming: 4 bases; J trimming: 4 bases; junction bases outside the gene matches: 3. There are 14 residues in the CDR3. The CDR3 coding sequence is TGTGCCAGCAGCTCCGGGACAGTTAATGAAAAACTGTTTTTT. As protein: CASSSGTVNEKLFF.

This chain joins TRBV2 and TRBJ2-1; D may be TRBD2 (5 bases). CDR1 is SNHLY, CDR2 FYNNEI, per germline. The CDR3 has 13 residues. V shed 2 bases and J shed 7 bases, with 9 bases lying between them. The DNA for the CDR3 is TGTGCCAGCAGTGAAACTAGGCAAAATGAGCAGTTCTTC. It translates to CASSETRQNEQFF.

The chain carries TRBV7-2 and TRBJ2-7; 7 bases match TRBD2. Unmatched junction bases numbered 8, after V lost 0 bases and J lost 6 bases. Germline CDR1 is SGHTA and CDR2 is FQGNSA. This CDR3 has 15 amino acids. For the CDR3, the DNA is TGTGCCAGCAGCTTAGCAGTTCAGTGGGGGGGCGAGCAGTACTTC. Translation gives CASSLAVQWGGEQYF.

On this clone: Additional DNA sequences in this sample encode the identical CDR3. The V gene is TRBV15, the J gene TRBJ2-7; D is uncertain. This CDR3 region has 12 residues. The germline gives CDR1 LNHNV, CDR2 YYDKDF (reference sequence). V was shortened by 0 bases and J by 5 bases, with 5 bases between the two germline ends. The CDR3 spells CATSRDEDEQYF. The CDR3 nucleotides read TGTGCCACCAGCAGAGATGAGGACGAGCAGTACTTC. Based on the CDR3 plus reference TRBV15 and TRBJ2-7, the full variable domain is DAMVIQNPRYQVTQFGKPVTLSCSQTLNHNVMYWYQQKSSQAPKLLFHYYDKDFNNEADTPDNFQSRRPNTSFCFLDIRSPGLGDTAMYLCATSRDEDEQYFGPGTRLTVT.